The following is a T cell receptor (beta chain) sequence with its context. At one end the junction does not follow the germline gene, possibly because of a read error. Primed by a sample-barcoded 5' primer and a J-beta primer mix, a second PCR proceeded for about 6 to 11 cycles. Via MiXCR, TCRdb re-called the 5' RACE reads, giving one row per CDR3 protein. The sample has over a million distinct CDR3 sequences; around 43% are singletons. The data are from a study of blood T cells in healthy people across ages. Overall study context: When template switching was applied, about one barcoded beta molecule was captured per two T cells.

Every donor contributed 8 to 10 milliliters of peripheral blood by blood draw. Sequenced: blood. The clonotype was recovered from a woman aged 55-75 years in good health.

The CDR3 reads CTSSQGAGVGTEAFF. The DNA for the CDR3 is TGTACCAGCAGCCAAGGGGCGGGGGTAGGGACTGAAGCTTTCTTT. The chain uses TRBV3-1 and TRBJ1-1; the D gene is possibly TRBD1 (5 bases). Germline V gene lookup returns CDR1 LGHDT and CDR2 YNNKEL (reference sequence). The CDR3 loop spans 15 amino acids.